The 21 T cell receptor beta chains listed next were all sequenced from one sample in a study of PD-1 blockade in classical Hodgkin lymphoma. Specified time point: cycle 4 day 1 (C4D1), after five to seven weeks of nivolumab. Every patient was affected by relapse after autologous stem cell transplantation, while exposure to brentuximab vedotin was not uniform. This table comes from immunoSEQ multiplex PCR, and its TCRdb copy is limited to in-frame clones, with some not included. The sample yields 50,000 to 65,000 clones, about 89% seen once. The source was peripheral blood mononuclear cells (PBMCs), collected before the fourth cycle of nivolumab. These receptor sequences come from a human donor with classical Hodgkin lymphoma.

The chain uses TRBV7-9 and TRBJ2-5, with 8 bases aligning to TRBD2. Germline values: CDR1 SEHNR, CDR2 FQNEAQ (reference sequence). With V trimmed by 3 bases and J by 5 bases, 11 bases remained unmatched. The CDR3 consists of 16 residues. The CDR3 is CASSFGAVAGSETQYF. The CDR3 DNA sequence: TGTGCCAGCAGCTTCGGGGCGGTAGCGGGGAGCGAGACCCAGTACTTC. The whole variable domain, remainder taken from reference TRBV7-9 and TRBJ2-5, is DTGVSQNPRHKITKRGQNVTFRCDPISEHNRLYWYRQTLGQGPEFLTYFQNEAQLEKSRLLSDRFSAERPKGSFSTLEIQRTEQGDSAMYLCASSFGAVAGSETQYFGPGTRLLVL.

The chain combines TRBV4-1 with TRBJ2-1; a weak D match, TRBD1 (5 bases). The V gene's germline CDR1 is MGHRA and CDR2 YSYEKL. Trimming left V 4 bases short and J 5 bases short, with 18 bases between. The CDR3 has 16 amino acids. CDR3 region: CASSPLSGQGDNEQFF. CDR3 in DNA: TGCGCCAGCAGCCCTTTAAGTGGTCAAGGGGACAATGAGCAGTTCTTC.

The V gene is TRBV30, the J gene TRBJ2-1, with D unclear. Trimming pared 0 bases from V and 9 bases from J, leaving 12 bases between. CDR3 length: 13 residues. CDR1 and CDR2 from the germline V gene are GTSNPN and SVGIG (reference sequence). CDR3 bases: TGTGCCTGGAGTGTGGGTGTTGGTGGTGAGCAGTTCTTC. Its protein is CAWSVGVGGEQFF.

The CDR3 loop reads CASSLLWGPLSRDNEQFF. CDR3 nucleotide sequence: TGTGCCAGCAGCCTCTTGTGGGGCCCGCTCTCTAGAGACAATGAGCAGTTCTTC. V and J are TRBV14 and TRBJ2-1, with D maybe TRBD1 (5 bases). This CDR3 comprises 18 residues. Per germline, CDR1 SGHDN and CDR2 FVKESK. The V end lost 4 bases, the J end lost 5 bases, and 24 bases lay between the germline ends.

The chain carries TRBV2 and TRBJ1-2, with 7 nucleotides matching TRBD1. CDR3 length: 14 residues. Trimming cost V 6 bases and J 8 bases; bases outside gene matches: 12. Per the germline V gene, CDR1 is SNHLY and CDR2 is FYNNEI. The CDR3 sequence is CASRTTTGAVGYTF. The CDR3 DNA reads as TGTGCCAGCAGGACTACTACAGGGGCGGTAGGCTACACCTTC.

The CDR3 here is CASSPPPGINQPQHF. CDR3 DNA: TGTGCCAGTAGTCCCCCACCGGGGATCAATCAGCCCCAGCATTTT. The gene calls are TRBV19 and TRBJ1-5; D call uncertain. CDR3 length equals 15 residues. V was trimmed by 5 bases and J by 3 bases, leaving 14 bases between them. Germline-derived CDR1 and CDR2 are LNHDA and SQIVND (reference sequence).

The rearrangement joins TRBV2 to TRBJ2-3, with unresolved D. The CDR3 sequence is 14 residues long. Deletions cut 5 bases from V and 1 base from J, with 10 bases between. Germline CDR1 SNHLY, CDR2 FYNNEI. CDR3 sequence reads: CASSNAARTDTQYF. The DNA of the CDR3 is TGTGCCAGCAGTAACGCTGCACGCACAGATACGCAGTATTTT.

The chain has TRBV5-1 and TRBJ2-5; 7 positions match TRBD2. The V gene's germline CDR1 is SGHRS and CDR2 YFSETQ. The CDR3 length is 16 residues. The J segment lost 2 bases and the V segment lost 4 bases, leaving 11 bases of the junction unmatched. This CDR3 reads CASSREILAHQETQYF. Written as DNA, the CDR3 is TGCGCCAGCAGCCGGGAAATACTAGCGCATCAAGAGACCCAGTACTTC. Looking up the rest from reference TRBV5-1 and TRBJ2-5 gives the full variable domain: KAGVTQTPRYLIKTRGQQVTLSCSPISGHRSVSWYQQTPGQGLQFLFEYFSETQRNKGNFPGRFSGRQFSNSRSEMNVSTLELGDSALYLCASSREILAHQETQYFGPGTRLLVL.

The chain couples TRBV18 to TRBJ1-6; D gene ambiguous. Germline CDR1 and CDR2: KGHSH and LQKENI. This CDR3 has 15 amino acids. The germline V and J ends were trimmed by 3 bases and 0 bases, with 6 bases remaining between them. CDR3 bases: TGTGCCAGCTCACCTATTAGCTCCTATAATTCACCCCTCCACTTT. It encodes CASSPISSYNSPLHF.

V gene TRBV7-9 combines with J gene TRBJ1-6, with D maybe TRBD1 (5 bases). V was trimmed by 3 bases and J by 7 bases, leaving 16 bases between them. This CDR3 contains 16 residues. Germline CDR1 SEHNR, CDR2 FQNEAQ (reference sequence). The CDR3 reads CASSLAPSGANSPLHF. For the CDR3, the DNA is TGTGCCAGCAGCTTGGCCCCCTCTGGGGCGAATTCACCCCTCCACTTT.

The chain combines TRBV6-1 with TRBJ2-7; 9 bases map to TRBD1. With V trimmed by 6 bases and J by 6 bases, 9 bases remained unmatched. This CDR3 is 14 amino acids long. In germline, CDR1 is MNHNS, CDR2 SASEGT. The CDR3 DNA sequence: TGTGCCAGCAGCCGGGACAGGGTTTCGGTCGAGCAGTACTTC. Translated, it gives CASSRDRVSVEQYF.

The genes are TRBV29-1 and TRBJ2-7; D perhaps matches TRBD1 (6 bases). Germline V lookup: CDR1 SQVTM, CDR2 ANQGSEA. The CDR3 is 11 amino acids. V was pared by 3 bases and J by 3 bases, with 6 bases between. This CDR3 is CSVDRGYEQYF. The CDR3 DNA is TGCAGCGTTGACAGGGGCTACGAGCAGTACTTC.

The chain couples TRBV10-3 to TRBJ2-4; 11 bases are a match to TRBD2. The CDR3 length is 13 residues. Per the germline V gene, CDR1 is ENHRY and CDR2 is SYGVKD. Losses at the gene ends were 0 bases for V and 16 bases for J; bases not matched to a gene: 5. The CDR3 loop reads CAISESLAGGLYF. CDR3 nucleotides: TGTGCCATCAGTGAGTCCCTAGCGGGGGGCCTTTACTTC.

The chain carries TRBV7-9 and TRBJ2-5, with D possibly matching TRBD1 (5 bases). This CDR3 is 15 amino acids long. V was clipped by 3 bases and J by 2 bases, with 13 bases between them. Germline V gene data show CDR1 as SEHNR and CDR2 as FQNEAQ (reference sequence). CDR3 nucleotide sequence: TGTGCCAGCAGCTTGGGGCCTCAGGGTCAAGAGACCCAGTACTTC. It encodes CASSLGPQGQETQYF.

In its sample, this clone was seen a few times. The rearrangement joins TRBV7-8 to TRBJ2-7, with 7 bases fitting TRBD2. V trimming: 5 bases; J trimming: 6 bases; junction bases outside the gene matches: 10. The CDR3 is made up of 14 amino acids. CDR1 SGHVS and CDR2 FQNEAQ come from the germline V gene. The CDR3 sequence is CASSHHQAGLEQYF. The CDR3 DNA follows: TGTGCCAGCAGCCACCATCAAGCGGGGCTCGAGCAGTACTTC.

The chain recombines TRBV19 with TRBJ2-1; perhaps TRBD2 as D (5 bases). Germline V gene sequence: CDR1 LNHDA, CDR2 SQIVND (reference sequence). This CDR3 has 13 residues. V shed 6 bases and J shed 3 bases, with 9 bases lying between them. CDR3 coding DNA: TGTGCCAGTAGGAGCGGAGGCTACAATGAGCAGTTCTTC. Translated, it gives CASRSGGYNEQFF.

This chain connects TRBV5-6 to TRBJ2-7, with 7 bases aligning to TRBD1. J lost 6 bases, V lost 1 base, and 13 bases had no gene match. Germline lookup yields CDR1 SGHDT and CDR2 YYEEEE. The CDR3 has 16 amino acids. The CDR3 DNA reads TGTGCCAGCAGCTTGTCAGGACAGGCGTACAGGTTCGAGCAGTACTTC. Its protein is CASSLSGQAYRFEQYF. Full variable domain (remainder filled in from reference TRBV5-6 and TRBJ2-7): DAGVTQSPTHLIKTRGQQVTLRCSPKSGHDTVSWYQQALGQGPQFIFQYYEEEERQRGNFPDRFSGHQFPNYSSELNVNALLLGDSALYLCASSLSGQAYRFEQYFGPGTRLTVT.

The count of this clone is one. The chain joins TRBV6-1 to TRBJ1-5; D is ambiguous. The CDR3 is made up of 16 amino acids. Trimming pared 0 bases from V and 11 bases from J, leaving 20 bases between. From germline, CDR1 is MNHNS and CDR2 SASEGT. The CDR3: CASSEAEFFHRLAQHF. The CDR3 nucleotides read TGTGCCAGCAGTGAAGCGGAGTTTTTCCATCGTCTAGCCCAGCATTTT.

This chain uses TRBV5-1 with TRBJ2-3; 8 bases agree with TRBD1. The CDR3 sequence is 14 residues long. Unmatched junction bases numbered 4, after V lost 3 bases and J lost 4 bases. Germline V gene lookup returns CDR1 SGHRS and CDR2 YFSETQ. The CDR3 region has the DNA TGCGCCAGCAGCTGGGACAGGACTTCAGATACGCAGTATTTT. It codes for CASSWDRTSDTQYF.

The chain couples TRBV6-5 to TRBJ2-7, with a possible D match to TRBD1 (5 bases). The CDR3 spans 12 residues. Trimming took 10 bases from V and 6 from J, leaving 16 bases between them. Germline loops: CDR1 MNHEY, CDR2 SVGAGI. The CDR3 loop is CATLRAGAEQYF. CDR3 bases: TGTGCCACCCTTCGGGCTGGGGCCGAGCAGTACTTC.

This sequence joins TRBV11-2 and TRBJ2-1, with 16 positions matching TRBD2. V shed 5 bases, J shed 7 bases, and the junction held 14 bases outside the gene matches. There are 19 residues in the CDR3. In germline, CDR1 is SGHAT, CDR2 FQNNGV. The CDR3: CASSPTTGTSGGAGNEQFF. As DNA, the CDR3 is TGTGCCAGCAGCCCCACTACCGGGACTAGCGGGGGGGCGGGTAATGAGCAGTTCTTC. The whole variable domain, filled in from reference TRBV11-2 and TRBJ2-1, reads EAGVAQSPRYKIIEKRQSVAFWCNPISGHATLYWYQQILGQGPKLLIQFQNNGVVDDSQLPKDRFSAERLKGVDSTLKIQPAKLEDSAVYLCASSPTTGTSGGAGNEQFFGPGTRLTVL.